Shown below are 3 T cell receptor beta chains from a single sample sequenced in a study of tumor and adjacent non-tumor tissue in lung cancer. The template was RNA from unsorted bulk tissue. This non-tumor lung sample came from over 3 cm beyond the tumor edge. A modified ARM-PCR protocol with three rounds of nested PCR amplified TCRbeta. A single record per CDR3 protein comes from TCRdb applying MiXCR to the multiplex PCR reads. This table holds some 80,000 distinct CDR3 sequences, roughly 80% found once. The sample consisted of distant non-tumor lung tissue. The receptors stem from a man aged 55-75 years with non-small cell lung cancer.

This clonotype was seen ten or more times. CDR3 DNA sequence: TGCAGTGCTAGAGATTACCAGGGGGCAGGGAACACTGAAGCTTTCTTT. Its protein is CSARDYQGAGNTEAFF. The chain combines TRBV20-1 with TRBJ1-1; 8 bases align to TRBD1. Trimming at V came to 0 bases and at J to 1 base, leaving 7 bases not matched to a gene. The germline V gene encodes CDR1 DFQATT and CDR2 SNEGSKA (reference sequence). The CDR3 has 16 amino acids.

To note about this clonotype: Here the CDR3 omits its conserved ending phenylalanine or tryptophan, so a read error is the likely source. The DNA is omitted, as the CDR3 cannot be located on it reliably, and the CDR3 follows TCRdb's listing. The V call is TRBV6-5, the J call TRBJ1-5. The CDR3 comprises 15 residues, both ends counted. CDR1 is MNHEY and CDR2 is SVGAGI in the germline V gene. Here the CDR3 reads CASSYSGLASQPQHL.

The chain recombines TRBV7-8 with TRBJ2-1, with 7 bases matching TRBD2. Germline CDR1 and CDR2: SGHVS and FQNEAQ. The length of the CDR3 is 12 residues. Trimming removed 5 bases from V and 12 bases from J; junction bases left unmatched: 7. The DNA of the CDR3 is TGTGCCAGCAGCCAAACCGGGACTACGCAGTTCTTC. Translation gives CASSQTGTTQFF.